This passage covers 31 T cell receptor beta chains from one sample sequenced in a study of blood T cell repertoires in COVID-19. TCRdb keeps only in-frame clones here, not all; method: immunoSEQ multiplex PCR. The table lists 150,000 or so clones, approximately 86% of them singletons. The sample consisted of peripheral blood. These receptors were obtained from a man aged 60 to 69 with COVID-19, enrolled during active disease.

The chain carries TRBV19 and TRBJ1-3; D gene ambiguous. Trimming pared 6 bases from V and 2 bases from J, leaving 11 bases between. Germline V gene lookup returns CDR1 LNHDA and CDR2 SQIVND (reference sequence). The CDR3 contains 14 residues. The CDR3 sequence: CASRPTAPGNTIYF. Written as DNA, the CDR3 is TGTGCCAGTAGACCAACAGCACCTGGAAACACCATATATTTT.

The chain links TRBV12-3 or TRBV12-4 to TRBJ1-5; no definite D call. CDR3 length: 12 residues. V was trimmed by 5 bases and J by 12 bases, leaving 14 bases between them. The CDR3 nucleotides read TGTGCCAGCAGTGCGCGTGCGGTAAGCCAGCATTTT. This codes for CASSARAVSQHF.

The chain links TRBV6-6 to TRBJ1-2, with 11 nucleotides matching TRBD1. The junction had 2 bases not matched to a gene; V was cut back by 1 base and J by 4 bases. The CDR3 length is 15 residues. The V gene's germline CDR1 is MNHNY and CDR2 SVGAGI (reference sequence). The CDR3, as DNA: TGTGCCAGCAGTTACTTGGACAGGGGGCCCTATGGCTACACCTTC. It yields the protein CASSYLDRGPYGYTF.

V is TRBV7-2 and J is TRBJ2-1; TRBD2 is a possible D gene (6 bases). V was trimmed by 4 bases and J by 6 bases, leaving 16 bases between them. The length of the CDR3 is 15 residues. Per germline, CDR1 SGHTA and CDR2 FQGNSA. Here the CDR3 DNA reads TGTGCCAGCAGCTGGCCCGGGAGAGGGATCAATGAGCAGTTCTTC. This translates into CASSWPGRGINEQFF.

The chain employs TRBV6-5 and TRBJ2-1, with D tentatively TRBD2 (6 bases). Trimming cost V 4 bases and J 9 bases, with 13 bases left between them. The V gene's germline CDR1 is MNHEY and CDR2 SVGAGI. This CDR3 is 13 amino acids long. The CDR3 DNA sequence: TGTGCCAGCAGTTCCCGACTAGTGAGTGAGCAGTTCTTC. Protein sequence: CASSSRLVSEQFF.

The J gene is TRBJ1-5, the V gene TRBV7-2; no firm D call. This CDR3 has 13 amino acids. Trimming removed 5 bases at V and 2 bases at J, with 7 bases between. Germline V gene lookup returns CDR1 SGHTA and CDR2 FQGNSA. CDR3 sequence: CASSPNRNQPQHF. DNA for the CDR3: TGTGCCAGCAGCCCCAATCGCAATCAGCCCCAGCATTTT.

This sequence joins TRBV10-3 and TRBJ1-6; D might be TRBD1 (6 bases). V lost 7 bases and J lost 6, with 10 bases in between. The CDR3 length is 13 residues. Germline CDR1 ENHRY, CDR2 SYGVKD. CDR3 sequence reads: CAINGQSNSPLHF. In nucleotides, the CDR3 is TGTGCCATCAACGGACAGTCTAATTCACCCCTCCACTTT.

The rearrangement joins TRBV19 to TRBJ2-5; the match to TRBD2 covers 7 bases. CDR1 LNHDA and CDR2 SQIVND come from the germline V gene (reference sequence). Trimming removed 9 bases from V and 2 bases from J; junction bases left unmatched: 12. The CDR3 totals 15 residues. The CDR3 loop reads CASKTSMGGQETQYF. The CDR3 DNA is TGTGCCAGCAAGACGAGTATGGGGGGGCAAGAGACCCAGTACTTC.

This clone was recorded once. The gene calls are TRBV7-9 and TRBJ1-3; no reliable D call. V shed 5 bases and J shed 2 bases, with 16 bases lying between them. Germline V gene lookup returns CDR1 SEHNR and CDR2 FQNEAQ (reference sequence). CDR3 length: 16 amino acids. The CDR3 bases are TGTGCCAGCAGCCTTGACACAGCAAAAGCTGGAAACACCATATATTTT. Translating gives CASSLDTAKAGNTIYF.

The V gene is TRBV6-6, the J gene TRBJ2-7; unclear D gene. The length of the CDR3 is 11 residues. The germline V gene encodes CDR1 MNHNY and CDR2 SVGAGI (reference sequence). Trimming cost V 6 bases and J 3 bases, with 6 bases left between them. The DNA for the CDR3 is TGTGCCAGCAGCGACAACTACGAGCAGTACTTC. This encodes CASSDNYEQYF.

The chain links TRBV4-3 to TRBJ1-2; 8 bases line up with TRBD1. Germline V lookup: CDR1 LGHNA, CDR2 YSLEER. Trimming took 3 bases from V and 13 from J; bases not matched to a gene: 10. This CDR3 spans 13 amino acids. The CDR3 here is CASSQERTGLITF. CDR3 in DNA: TGCGCCAGCAGCCAGGAACGGACAGGGTTAATCACCTTC.

The CDR3, as DNA: TGTGCCAGCAGCTCCCCAGGGGGAGGTTCACCCCTCCACTTT. Protein sequence: CASSSPGGGSPLHF. The V call is TRBV11-1, the J call TRBJ1-6; 7 nucleotides match TRBD1. J gave up 9 bases and V 4 bases, and 6 bases lay outside the gene matches. The CDR3 spans 14 residues. Germline CDR1 is SGHAT and CDR2 is FQDESV (reference sequence).

The gene calls are TRBV19 and TRBJ2-5, with D perhaps TRBD2 (7 bases). Trimming cost V 7 bases and J 5 bases, with 20 bases left between them. The germline V gene has CDR1 LNHDA and CDR2 SQIVND (reference sequence). The CDR3 is made up of 15 amino acids. CDR3 sequence (DNA): TGTGCCAGTACTGGGGGCGGGAGCCGAGGGGAGACCCAGTACTTC. This gives the protein CASTGGGSRGETQYF.

The CDR3 is CASSKYEDYGYTF. In DNA form, the CDR3 reads TGTGCCAGCAGTAAATACGAGGACTATGGCTACACCTTC. V usage is TRBV7-9 and J usage is TRBJ1-2; D not certain. Germline loops: CDR1 SEHNR, CDR2 FQNEAQ (reference sequence). The CDR3 is made up of 13 amino acids. Trimming cost V 6 bases and J 3 bases, with 11 bases left between them.

The chain links TRBV3-1 (or the pseudogene TRBV3-2) to TRBJ2-3; 12 bases are shared with TRBD2. J lost 4 bases, V lost 4 bases, and 9 bases had no gene match. The CDR3 covers 17 residues. Germline assignment: CDR1 LGHDT and CDR2 YNNKEL (reference sequence). CDR3 residues: CASSRFQASGRADTQYF. The CDR3 DNA sequence: TGTGCCAGCAGCCGGTTCCAGGCTAGCGGGAGGGCAGATACGCAGTATTTT.

The J gene is TRBJ2-1, the V gene TRBV18; no clear D. The CDR3 loop spans 15 amino acids. V lost 4 bases and J 1 base, leaving 11 bases between the germline ends. CDR1 and CDR2 (germline): KGHSH, LQKENI. The DNA of the CDR3 is TGTGCCAGCTCACTACGAGAAGATTCCTACAATGAGCAGTTCTTC. Translating gives CASSLREDSYNEQFF.

The chain links TRBV5-4 to TRBJ2-5, with D tentatively TRBD1 (6 bases). The V gene's germline CDR1 is SGHNT and CDR2 YYREEE (reference sequence). The CDR3 consists of 13 residues. V was trimmed by 3 bases and J by 2 bases, leaving 8 bases between them. The CDR3 nucleotides are TGTGCCAGCAGCTCGGGACAACAAGAGACCCAGTACTTC. Protein product: CASSSGQQETQYF.

The V call is TRBV7-3, the J call TRBJ2-2, with D unclear. The CDR3 sequence is 15 residues long. The V and J ends lost 2 bases and 0 bases respectively, with 7 bases between them. Per germline, CDR1 SGHTA and CDR2 FQGTGA. CDR3 nucleotides: TGTGCCAGCAGCTTATTTCCGGCGAACACCGGGGAGCTGTTTTTT. Its protein product is CASSLFPANTGELFF.

J is TRBJ2-1 and V is TRBV6-4; 8 positions agree with TRBD2. The germline V gene has CDR1 MRHNA and CDR2 SNTAGT. The CDR3 is made up of 16 amino acids. V was pared by 0 bases and J by 4 bases, with 5 bases of the junction left unmatched. The chain's CDR3 is CASSDSPAGDYNEQFF. The CDR3 region has the DNA TGTGCCAGCAGTGACTCTCCAGCGGGGGATTACAATGAGCAGTTCTTC.

The chain links TRBV2 to TRBJ1-2; no firm D call. Germline-derived CDR1 and CDR2 are SNHLY and FYNNEI. V was clipped by 5 bases and J by 5 bases, with 9 bases between them. This CDR3 has 12 amino acids. DNA of the CDR3: TGTGCCAGCAGTACTGACACATATGGCTACACCTTC. As protein: CASSTDTYGYTF.

This rearrangement joins TRBV7-2 to TRBJ1-2, with 9 bases fitting TRBD1. CDR1 and CDR2 (germline): SGHTA, FQGNSA. There are 14 residues in the CDR3. The J segment lost 6 bases and the V segment lost 3 bases, leaving 5 bases of the junction unmatched. CDR3 protein: CASSFGTGKDGYTF. CDR3 in DNA: TGTGCCAGCAGCTTTGGGACAGGGAAAGATGGCTACACCTTC.

The chain recombines TRBV4-1 with TRBJ1-5, with 7 bases lining up with TRBD1. The CDR3 covers 15 residues. The junction had 4 bases not matched to a gene; V was cut back by 5 bases and J by 0 bases. Germline V gene data show CDR1 as MGHRA and CDR2 as YSYEKL. Here the CDR3 reads CASSETGYSNQPQHF. The CDR3 DNA follows: TGCGCCAGCAGCGAGACAGGGTATAGCAATCAGCCCCAGCATTTT.

This chain connects TRBV24-1 to TRBJ2-2; D call uncertain. V was pared by 8 bases and J by 5 bases, with 20 bases between. Germline V gene data show CDR1 as KGHDR and CDR2 as SFDVKD. The CDR3 is made up of 16 amino acids. The chain's CDR3 is CATTNPGDSWTGELFF. In DNA form, the CDR3 reads TGTGCCACCACTAACCCCGGAGATAGCTGGACCGGGGAGCTGTTTTTT.

The J gene is TRBJ1-1, the V gene TRBV7-9, with a tentative D call TRBD1 (5 bases). V lost 4 bases and J lost 2, with 17 bases in between. The CDR3 totals 16 residues. Germline CDR1 and CDR2: SEHNR and FQNEAQ (reference sequence). The CDR3 here is CASSSSRVDRNTEAFF. The CDR3, as DNA: TGTGCCAGCAGCTCGAGCAGGGTTGATCGAAACACTGAAGCTTTCTTT. The variable domain in full, with the rest retrieved from reference TRBV7-9 and TRBJ1-1, is DTGVSQNPRHKITKRGQNVTFRCDPISEHNRLYWYRQTLGQGPEFLTYFQNEAQLEKSRLLSDRFSAERPKGSFSTLEIQRTEQGDSAMYLCASSSSRVDRNTEAFFGQGTRLTVV.

The chain links TRBV9 to TRBJ2-1, with D unresolved. The CDR3 has 16 amino acids. Trimming took off 4 bases at V and 2 bases at J, with 16 bases between the two ends. Germline lookup yields CDR1 SGDLS and CDR2 YYNGEE. The CDR3 DNA follows: TGTGCCAGCAGCATTAGCTTCGGAAACGCCTACAATGAGCAGTTCTTC. As protein: CASSISFGNAYNEQFF.

Concerning this clone itself: Its ends do not fully match the called genes, so a read error is possible. The chain employs TRBV7-8 and TRBJ1-1, with D unclear. The CDR3 consists of 12 residues. The germline gives CDR1 SGHVS, CDR2 FQNEAQ. CDR3 region: CASSSYAWAHAF. DNA of the CDR3: TGTGCCAGCAGCTCGTACGCTTGGGCTCATGCCTTT. Full variable domain (outside the CDR3, taken from reference TRBV7-8 and TRBJ1-1): GAGVSQSPRYKVAKRGQDVALRCDPISGHVSLFWYQQALGQGPEFLTYFQNEAQLDKSGLPSDRFFAERPEGSVSTLKIQRTQQEDSAVYLCASSSYAWAHAFGQGTRLTVV.

The CDR3 sequence is CASSLANEQYF. For the CDR3, the DNA is TGCGCCAGCAGCTTAGCTAACGAGCAGTACTTC. The J gene is TRBJ2-7, the V gene TRBV5-1; D unresolved. V shed 2 bases and J shed 5 bases, with 5 bases lying between them. CDR1 and CDR2 from the germline V gene are SGHRS and YFSETQ. This CDR3 has 11 amino acids.

This rearrangement joins TRBV15 to TRBJ2-1; D is perhaps TRBD1 (5 bases). V lost 0 bases, J lost 3 bases, and 9 bases lay in between. The CDR3 has 15 residues. The germline V gene encodes CDR1 LNHNV and CDR2 YYDKDF (reference sequence). For the CDR3, the DNA is TGTGCCACCAGCAGAGATCAGGGTAGCTACAATGAGCAGTTCTTC. This translates into CATSRDQGSYNEQFF.

Only a few counts were recorded for this clone. The V and J genes are TRBV25-1 and TRBJ1-2; 9 nucleotides agree with TRBD1. The V and J ends lost 4 bases and 7 bases, in that order; junction bases with no gene match: 13. CDR1 is MGHDK and CDR2 is SYGVNS in the germline V gene. The CDR3 extends over 16 amino acids. In DNA form, the CDR3 reads TGTGCCAGCAGTGTATCCGGGACAGGGAGTAGACGTGGCTACACCTTC. It translates to CASSVSGTGSRRGYTF.

The chain couples TRBV7-8 to TRBJ1-5; unclear D gene. V was clipped by 0 bases and J by 6 bases, with 3 bases between them. The CDR3 runs to 12 residues. Germline V gene lookup returns CDR1 SGHVS and CDR2 FQNEAQ. DNA for the CDR3: TGTGCCAGCAGCTTAGCGAGTCAGCCCCAGCATTTT. It translates to CASSLASQPQHF.

This clone was seen once. This chain connects TRBV11-2 to TRBJ2-5, with 15 bases fitting TRBD2. This CDR3 has 17 residues. Germline V gene data show CDR1 as SGHAT and CDR2 as FQNNGV. The ends lost 1 base at V and 4 bases at J; junction bases unmatched: 4. Written as DNA, the CDR3 is TGTGCCAGCAGCTTAGTGGGGGGACTAGCGGGAGGAGAGACCCAGTACTTC. This gives the protein CASSLVGGLAGGETQYF.